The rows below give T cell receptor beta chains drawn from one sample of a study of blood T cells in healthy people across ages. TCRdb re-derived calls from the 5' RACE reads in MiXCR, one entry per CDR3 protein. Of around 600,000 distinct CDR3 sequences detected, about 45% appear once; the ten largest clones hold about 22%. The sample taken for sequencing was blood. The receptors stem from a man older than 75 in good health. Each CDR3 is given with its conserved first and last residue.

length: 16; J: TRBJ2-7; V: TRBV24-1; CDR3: CATSDNKAGTGFRQYF
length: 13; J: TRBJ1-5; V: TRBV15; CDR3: CATQRGGDQPQHF
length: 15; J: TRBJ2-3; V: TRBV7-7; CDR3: CASSSGTLSGDTQYF
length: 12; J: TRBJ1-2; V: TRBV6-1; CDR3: CASIREAYGYTF
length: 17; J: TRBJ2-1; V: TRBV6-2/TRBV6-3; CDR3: CASSYLARGSAYNEQFF
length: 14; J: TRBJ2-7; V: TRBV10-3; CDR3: CAGRPSGSSYEQYF
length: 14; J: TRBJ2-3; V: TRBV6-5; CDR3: CASSCGTTTDTQYF
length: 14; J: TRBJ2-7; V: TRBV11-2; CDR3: CASSFGERVREQYF
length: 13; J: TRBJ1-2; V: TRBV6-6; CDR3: CASSYSAVYGYTF
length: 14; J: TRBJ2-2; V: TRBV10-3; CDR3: CAISNVGTTGELFF
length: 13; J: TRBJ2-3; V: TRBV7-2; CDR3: CTSSWRSTDTQYF
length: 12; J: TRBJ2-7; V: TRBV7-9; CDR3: CASSLVNGEQYF
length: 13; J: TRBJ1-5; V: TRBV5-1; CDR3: CASRSSFEQPQHF
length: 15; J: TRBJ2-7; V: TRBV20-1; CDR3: CSARDRRRNAYEQYF
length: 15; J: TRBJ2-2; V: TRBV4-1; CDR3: CASSQGVANTGELFF
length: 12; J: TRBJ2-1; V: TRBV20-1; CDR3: CTDRDIANEQFF
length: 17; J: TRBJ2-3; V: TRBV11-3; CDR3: CASSSGGLAGEGDTQYF